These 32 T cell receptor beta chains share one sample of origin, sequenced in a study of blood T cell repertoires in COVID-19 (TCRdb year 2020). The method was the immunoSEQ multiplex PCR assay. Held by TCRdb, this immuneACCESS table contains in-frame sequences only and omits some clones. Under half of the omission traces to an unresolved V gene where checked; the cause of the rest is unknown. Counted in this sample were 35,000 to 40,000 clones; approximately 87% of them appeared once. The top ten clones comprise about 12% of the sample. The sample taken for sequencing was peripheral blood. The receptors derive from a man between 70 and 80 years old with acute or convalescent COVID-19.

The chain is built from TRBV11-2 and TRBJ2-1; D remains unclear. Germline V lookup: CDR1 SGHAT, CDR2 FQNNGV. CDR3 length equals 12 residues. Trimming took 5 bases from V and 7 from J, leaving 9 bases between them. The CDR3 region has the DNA TGTGCCAGCAGCCGTCCCCTTAATGAGCAGTTCTTC. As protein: CASSRPLNEQFF. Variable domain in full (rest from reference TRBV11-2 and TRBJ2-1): EAGVAQSPRYKIIEKRQSVAFWCNPISGHATLYWYQQILGQGPKLLIQFQNNGVVDDSQLPKDRFSAERLKGVDSTLKIQPAKLEDSAVYLCASSRPLNEQFFGPGTRLTVL.

This CDR3 reads CATSDPQGAGGNTIYF. CDR3 DNA: TGTGCCACCAGTGATCCGCAGGGGGCAGGAGGAAACACCATATATTTT. The rearrangement links TRBV24-1 to TRBJ1-3; 8 positions match TRBD1. This CDR3 comprises 16 residues. V trimming: 3 bases; J trimming: 4 bases; junction bases outside the gene matches: 7. CDR1 is KGHDR and CDR2 is SFDVKD in the germline V gene.

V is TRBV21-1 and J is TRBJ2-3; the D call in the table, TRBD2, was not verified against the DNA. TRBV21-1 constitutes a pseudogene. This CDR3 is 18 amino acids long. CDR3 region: CASSKETAAAQFTDTQYF. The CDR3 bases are TGTGCCAGCAGCAAAGAAACAGCGGCTGCCCAATTCACAGATACGCAGTATTTT.

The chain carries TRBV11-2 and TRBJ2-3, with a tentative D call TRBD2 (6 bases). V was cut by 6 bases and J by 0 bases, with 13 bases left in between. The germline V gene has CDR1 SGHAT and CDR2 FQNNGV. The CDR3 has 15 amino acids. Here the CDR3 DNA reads TGTGCCAGCAGTTTGCAGCGGGCCAGCACAGATACGCAGTATTTT. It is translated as CASSLQRASTDTQYF.

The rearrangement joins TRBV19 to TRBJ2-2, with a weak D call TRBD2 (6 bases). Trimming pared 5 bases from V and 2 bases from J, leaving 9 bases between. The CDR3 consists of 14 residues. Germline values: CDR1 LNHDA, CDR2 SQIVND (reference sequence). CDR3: CASSDGGNTGELFF. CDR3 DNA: TGTGCCAGTAGTGACGGGGGAAACACCGGGGAGCTGTTTTTT. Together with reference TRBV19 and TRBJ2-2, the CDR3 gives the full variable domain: DGGITQSPKYLFRKEGQNVTLSCEQNLNHDAMYWYRQDPGQGLRLIYYSQIVNDFQKGDIAEGYSVSREKKESFPLTVTSAQKNPTAFYLCASSDGGNTGELFFGEGSRLTVL.

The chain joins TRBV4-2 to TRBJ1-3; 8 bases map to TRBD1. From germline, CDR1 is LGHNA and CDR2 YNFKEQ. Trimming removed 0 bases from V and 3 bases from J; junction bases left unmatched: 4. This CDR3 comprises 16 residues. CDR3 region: CASSQELTGVGNTIYF. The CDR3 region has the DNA TGTGCCAGCAGCCAAGAGTTGACAGGGGTTGGAAACACCATATATTTT.

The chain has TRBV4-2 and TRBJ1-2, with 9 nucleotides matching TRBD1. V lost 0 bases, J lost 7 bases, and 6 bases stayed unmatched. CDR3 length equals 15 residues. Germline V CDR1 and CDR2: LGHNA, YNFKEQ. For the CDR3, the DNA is TGTGCCAGCAGCCAAGATACAGGGGGCAAGATTGGCTACACCTTC. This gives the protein CASSQDTGGKIGYTF.

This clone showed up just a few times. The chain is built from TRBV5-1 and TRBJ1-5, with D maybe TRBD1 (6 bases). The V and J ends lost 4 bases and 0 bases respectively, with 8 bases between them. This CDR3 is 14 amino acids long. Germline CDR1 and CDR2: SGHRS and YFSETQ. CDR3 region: CASSVGGSNQPQHF. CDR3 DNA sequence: TGCGCCAGCAGCGTAGGGGGTAGCAATCAGCCCCAGCATTTT.

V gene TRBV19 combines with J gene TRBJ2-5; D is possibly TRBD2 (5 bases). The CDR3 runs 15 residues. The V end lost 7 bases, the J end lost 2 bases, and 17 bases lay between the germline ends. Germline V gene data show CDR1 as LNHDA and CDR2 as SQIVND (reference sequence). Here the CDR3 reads CASTSRGSGQETQYF. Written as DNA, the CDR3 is TGTGCCAGTACCTCTCGGGGTAGTGGGCAAGAGACCCAGTACTTC. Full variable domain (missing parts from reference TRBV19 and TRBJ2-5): DGGITQSPKYLFRKEGQNVTLSCEQNLNHDAMYWYRQDPGQGLRLIYYSQIVNDFQKGDIAEGYSVSREKKESFPLTVTSAQKNPTAFYLCASTSRGSGQETQYFGPGTRLLVL.

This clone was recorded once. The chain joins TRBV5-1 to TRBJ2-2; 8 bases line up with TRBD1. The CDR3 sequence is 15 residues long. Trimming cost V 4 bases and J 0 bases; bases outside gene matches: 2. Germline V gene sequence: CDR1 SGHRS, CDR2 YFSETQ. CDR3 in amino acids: CASSRDRPNTGELFF. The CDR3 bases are TGCGCCAGCAGCCGGGACAGGCCGAACACCGGGGAGCTGTTTTTT. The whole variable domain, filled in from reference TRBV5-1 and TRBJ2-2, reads KAGVTQTPRYLIKTRGQQVTLSCSPISGHRSVSWYQQTPGQGLQFLFEYFSETQRNKGNFPGRFSGRQFSNSRSEMNVSTLELGDSALYLCASSRDRPNTGELFFGEGSRLTVL.

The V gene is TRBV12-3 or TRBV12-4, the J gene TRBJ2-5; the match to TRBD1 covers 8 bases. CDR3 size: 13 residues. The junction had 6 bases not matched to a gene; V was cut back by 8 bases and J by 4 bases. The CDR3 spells CASGGTGGETQYF. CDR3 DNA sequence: TGTGCCAGCGGCGGAACAGGGGGAGAGACCCAGTACTTC.

The CDR3: CASSIYGAGEDNEQFF. CDR3 DNA sequence: TGTGCCAGTAGTATATACGGAGCGGGAGAGGACAATGAGCAGTTCTTC. The V call is TRBV19, the J call TRBJ2-1; 8 nucleotides match TRBD2. The germline V gene has CDR1 LNHDA and CDR2 SQIVND (reference sequence). V lost 2 bases and J lost 5; bases outside the gene matches: 8. This CDR3 is 16 amino acids long.

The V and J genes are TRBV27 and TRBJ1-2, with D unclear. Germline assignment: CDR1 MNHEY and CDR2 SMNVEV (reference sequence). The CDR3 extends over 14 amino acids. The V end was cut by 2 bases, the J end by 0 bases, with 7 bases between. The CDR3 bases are TGTGCCAGCAGTTTAGCGGGGACTAACTATGGCTACACCTTC. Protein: CASSLAGTNYGYTF.

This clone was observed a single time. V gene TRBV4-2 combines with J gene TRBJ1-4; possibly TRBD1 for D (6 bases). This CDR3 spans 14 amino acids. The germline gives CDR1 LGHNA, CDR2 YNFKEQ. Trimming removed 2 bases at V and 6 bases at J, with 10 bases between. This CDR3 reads CASSQPSGDEKLFF. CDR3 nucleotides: TGTGCCAGCAGCCAACCATCAGGGGATGAAAAACTGTTTTTT.

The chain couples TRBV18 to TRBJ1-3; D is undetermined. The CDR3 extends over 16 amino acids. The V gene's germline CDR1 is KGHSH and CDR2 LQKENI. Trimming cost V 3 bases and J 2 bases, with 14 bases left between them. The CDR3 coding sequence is TGTGCCAGCTCACCCTTTTCTCGGGAAGCTGGAAACACCATATATTTT. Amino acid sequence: CASSPFSREAGNTIYF.

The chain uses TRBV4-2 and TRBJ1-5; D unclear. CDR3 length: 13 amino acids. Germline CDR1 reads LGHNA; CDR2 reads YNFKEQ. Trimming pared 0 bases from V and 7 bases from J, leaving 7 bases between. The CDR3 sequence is CASSQDVEQPQHF. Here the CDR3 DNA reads TGTGCCAGCAGCCAAGATGTAGAGCAGCCCCAGCATTTT.

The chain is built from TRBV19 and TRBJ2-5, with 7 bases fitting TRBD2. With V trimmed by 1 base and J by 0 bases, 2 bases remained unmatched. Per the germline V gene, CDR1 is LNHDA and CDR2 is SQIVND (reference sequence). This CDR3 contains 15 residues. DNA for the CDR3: TGTGCCAGTAGTATAGGCAGCGGGGACCAAGAGACCCAGTACTTC. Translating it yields CASSIGSGDQETQYF.

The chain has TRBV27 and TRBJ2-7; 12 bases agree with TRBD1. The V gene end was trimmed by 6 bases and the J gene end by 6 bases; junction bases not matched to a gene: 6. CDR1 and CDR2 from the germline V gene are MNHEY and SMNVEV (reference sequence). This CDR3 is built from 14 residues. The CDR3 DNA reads TGTGCCAGCAGCTTGGGACAGGGGGCGGGCGAGCAGTACTTC. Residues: CASSLGQGAGEQYF.

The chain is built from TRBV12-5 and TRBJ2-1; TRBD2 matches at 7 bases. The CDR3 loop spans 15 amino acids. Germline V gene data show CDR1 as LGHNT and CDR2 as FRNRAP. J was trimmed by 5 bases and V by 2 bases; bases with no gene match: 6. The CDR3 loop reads CASGLTRGINNEQFF. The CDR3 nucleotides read TGTGCTAGTGGTTTGACGCGGGGGATCAACAATGAGCAGTTCTTC.

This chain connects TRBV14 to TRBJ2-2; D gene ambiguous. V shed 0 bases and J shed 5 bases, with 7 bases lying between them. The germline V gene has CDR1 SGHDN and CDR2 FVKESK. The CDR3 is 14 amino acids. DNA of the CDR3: TGTGCCAGCAGCCAAGATAGGAGTACCGGGGAGCTGTTTTTT. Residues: CASSQDRSTGELFF.

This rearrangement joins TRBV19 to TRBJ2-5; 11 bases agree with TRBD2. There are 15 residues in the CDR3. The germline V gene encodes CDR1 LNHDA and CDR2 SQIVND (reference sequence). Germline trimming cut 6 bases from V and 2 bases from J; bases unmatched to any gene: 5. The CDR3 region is CASRVSSGRQETQYF. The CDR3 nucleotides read TGTGCCAGTAGGGTGTCTAGCGGGAGGCAAGAGACCCAGTACTTC.

This CDR3 reads CASSTGTSGVREYF. The CDR3 nucleotides are TGTGCCAGCAGTACCGGGACTAGCGGGGTGAGGGAGTACTTC. J is TRBJ2-7 and V is TRBV28, with 13 bases lining up with TRBD2. The CDR3 length is 14 residues. The junction had 9 bases not matched to a gene; V was cut back by 5 bases and J by 11 bases. Germline loops: CDR1 MDHEN, CDR2 SYDVKM.

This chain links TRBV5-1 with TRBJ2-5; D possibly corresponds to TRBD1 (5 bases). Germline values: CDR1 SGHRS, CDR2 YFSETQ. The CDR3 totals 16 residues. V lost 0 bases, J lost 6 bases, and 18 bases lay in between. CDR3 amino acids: CASSLGGSRGRQTQYF. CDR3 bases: TGCGCCAGCAGCTTGGGGGGTTCAAGGGGCCGCCAGACCCAGTACTTC.

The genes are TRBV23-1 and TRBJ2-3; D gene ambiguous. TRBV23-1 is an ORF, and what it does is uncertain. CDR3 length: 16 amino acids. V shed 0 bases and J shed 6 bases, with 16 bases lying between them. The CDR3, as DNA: TGCGCCAGCAGTCAATCGTGGGCTCCCGTGTCGGATACGCAGTATTTT. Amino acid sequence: CASSQSWAPVSDTQYF.

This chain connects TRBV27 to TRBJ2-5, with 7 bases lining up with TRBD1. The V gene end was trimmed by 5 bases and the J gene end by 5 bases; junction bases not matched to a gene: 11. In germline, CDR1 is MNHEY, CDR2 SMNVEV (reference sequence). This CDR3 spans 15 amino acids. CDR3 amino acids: CASSPRTGPGETQYF. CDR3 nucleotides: TGTGCCAGCAGTCCTCGGACAGGCCCTGGGGAGACCCAGTACTTC.

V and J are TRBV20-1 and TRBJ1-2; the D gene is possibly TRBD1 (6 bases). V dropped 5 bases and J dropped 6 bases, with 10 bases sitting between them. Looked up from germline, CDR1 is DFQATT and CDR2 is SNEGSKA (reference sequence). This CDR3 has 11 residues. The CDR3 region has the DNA TGCAGTGCTGGTGGGGGCCATGGCTACACCTTC. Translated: CSAGGGHGYTF.

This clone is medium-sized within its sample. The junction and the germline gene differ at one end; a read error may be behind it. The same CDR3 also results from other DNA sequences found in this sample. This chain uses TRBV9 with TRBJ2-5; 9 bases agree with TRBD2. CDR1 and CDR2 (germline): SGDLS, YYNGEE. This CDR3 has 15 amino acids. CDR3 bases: TGCCCCCCCCGCGGCGGGGGGGGGCCCCAAGAGACCCAGTACTTC. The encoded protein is CPPRGGGGPQETQYF.

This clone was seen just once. The CDR3 protein is CASSLELRDTEAFF. As DNA, the CDR3 is TGTGCCAGCAGCTTAGAGTTGAGGGACACTGAAGCTTTCTTT. The chain couples TRBV7-2 to TRBJ1-1; D is ambiguous. This CDR3 has 14 residues. The V end was cut by 1 base, the J end by 3 bases, with 9 bases between. Looked up from germline, CDR1 is SGHTA and CDR2 is FQGNSA.

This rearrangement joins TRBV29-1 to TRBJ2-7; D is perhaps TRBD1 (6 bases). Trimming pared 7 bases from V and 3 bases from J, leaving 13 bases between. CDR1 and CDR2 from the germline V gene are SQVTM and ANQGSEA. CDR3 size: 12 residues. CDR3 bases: TGCAGCGCCCTACAGGGTTACTACGAGCAGTACTTC. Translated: CSALQGYYEQYF.

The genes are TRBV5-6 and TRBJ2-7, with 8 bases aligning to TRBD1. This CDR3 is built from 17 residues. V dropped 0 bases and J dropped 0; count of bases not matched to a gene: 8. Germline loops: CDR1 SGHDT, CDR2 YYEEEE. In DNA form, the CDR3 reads TGTGCCAGCAGCTTGGAGGGGACAGGCCTCCTCTCCTACGAGCAGTACTTC. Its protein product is CASSLEGTGLLSYEQYF.

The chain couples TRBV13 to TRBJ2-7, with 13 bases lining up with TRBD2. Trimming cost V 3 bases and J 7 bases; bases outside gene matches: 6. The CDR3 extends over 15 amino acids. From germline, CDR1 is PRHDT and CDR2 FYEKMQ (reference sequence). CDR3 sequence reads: CASSFGLAGAQEQYF. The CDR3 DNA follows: TGTGCCAGCAGCTTCGGACTAGCGGGAGCACAAGAGCAGTACTTC.

This CDR3 is CASSSAGYGYTF. The CDR3, as DNA: TGTGCCAGCAGCTCTGCCGGGTATGGCTACACCTTC. The gene calls are TRBV11-2 and TRBJ1-2, with unresolved D. The CDR3 extends over 12 amino acids. Germline lookup yields CDR1 SGHAT and CDR2 FQNNGV. Trimming shortened V by 4 bases and J by 5 bases, and 8 bases separated the two germline ends.